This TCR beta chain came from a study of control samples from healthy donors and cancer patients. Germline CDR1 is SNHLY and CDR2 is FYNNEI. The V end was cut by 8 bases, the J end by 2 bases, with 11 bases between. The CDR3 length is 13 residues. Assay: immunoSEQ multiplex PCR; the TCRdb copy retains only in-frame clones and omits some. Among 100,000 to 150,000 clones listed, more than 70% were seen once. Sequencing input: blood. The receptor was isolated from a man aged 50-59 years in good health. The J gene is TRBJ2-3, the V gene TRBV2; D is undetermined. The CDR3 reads CASRSDLTDTQYF. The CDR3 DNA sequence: TGTGCCAGCCGATCGGACCTCACAGATACGCAGTATTTT.